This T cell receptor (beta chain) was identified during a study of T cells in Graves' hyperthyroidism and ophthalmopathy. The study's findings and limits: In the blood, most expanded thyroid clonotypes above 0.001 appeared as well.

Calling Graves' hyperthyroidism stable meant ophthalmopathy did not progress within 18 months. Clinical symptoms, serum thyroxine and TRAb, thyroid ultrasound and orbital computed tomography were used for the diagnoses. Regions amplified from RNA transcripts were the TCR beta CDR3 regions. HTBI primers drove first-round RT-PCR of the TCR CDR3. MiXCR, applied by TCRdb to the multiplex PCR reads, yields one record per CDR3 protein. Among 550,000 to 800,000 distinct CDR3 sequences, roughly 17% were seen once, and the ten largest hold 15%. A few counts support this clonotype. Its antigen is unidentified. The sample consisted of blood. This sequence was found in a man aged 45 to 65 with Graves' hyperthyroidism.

The CDR3 region has the DNA TGCAGTGCGCAAAACGACGGAACTAGCACAGATACGCAGTATTTT. This gives the protein CSAQNDGTSTDTQYF. This chain joins TRBV20-1 and TRBJ2-3; D is unresolved. V was pared by 6 bases and J by 0 bases, with 16 bases between. The CDR3 extends over 15 amino acids. CDR1 and CDR2 from the germline V gene are DFQATT and SNEGSKA (reference sequence).